This T cell receptor beta chain appears in the sequencing data of a study of T cell repertoires in cytomegalovirus infection. Study at large: Matching HLA type, along with CMV infection, was indicated by public TCR beta signatures.

The sample holds a few counts of this clonotype. Antigen: not known. The study, taken as a whole, reports: CMV-specific TCR beta clonotypes restricted by HLA-C dominated the ex vivo response. Adding up the frequency of public TCR beta families identified people who carried CMV plus the relevant HLA.

TCRdb analysed the reads with MiXCR anew, one entry per CDR3 protein. Among a few hundred thousand distinct CDR3 sequences listed, approximately 15% were seen once. The sequence came from a human donor in good health (CMV status not recorded). Some clones in this sample may be carry-over from other donors' samples. Sequencing used CD8+ T cells from PBMCs.

The CDR3 reads CASGWAYEQYF. Written as DNA, the CDR3 is TGTGCCAGTGGGTGGGCCTACGAGCAGTACTTC. The chain has TRBV19 and TRBJ2-7; the D is unclear. Germline assignment: CDR1 LNHDA and CDR2 SQIVND (reference sequence). Deletions cut 8 bases from V and 2 bases from J, with 7 bases between. The CDR3 extends over 11 amino acids.